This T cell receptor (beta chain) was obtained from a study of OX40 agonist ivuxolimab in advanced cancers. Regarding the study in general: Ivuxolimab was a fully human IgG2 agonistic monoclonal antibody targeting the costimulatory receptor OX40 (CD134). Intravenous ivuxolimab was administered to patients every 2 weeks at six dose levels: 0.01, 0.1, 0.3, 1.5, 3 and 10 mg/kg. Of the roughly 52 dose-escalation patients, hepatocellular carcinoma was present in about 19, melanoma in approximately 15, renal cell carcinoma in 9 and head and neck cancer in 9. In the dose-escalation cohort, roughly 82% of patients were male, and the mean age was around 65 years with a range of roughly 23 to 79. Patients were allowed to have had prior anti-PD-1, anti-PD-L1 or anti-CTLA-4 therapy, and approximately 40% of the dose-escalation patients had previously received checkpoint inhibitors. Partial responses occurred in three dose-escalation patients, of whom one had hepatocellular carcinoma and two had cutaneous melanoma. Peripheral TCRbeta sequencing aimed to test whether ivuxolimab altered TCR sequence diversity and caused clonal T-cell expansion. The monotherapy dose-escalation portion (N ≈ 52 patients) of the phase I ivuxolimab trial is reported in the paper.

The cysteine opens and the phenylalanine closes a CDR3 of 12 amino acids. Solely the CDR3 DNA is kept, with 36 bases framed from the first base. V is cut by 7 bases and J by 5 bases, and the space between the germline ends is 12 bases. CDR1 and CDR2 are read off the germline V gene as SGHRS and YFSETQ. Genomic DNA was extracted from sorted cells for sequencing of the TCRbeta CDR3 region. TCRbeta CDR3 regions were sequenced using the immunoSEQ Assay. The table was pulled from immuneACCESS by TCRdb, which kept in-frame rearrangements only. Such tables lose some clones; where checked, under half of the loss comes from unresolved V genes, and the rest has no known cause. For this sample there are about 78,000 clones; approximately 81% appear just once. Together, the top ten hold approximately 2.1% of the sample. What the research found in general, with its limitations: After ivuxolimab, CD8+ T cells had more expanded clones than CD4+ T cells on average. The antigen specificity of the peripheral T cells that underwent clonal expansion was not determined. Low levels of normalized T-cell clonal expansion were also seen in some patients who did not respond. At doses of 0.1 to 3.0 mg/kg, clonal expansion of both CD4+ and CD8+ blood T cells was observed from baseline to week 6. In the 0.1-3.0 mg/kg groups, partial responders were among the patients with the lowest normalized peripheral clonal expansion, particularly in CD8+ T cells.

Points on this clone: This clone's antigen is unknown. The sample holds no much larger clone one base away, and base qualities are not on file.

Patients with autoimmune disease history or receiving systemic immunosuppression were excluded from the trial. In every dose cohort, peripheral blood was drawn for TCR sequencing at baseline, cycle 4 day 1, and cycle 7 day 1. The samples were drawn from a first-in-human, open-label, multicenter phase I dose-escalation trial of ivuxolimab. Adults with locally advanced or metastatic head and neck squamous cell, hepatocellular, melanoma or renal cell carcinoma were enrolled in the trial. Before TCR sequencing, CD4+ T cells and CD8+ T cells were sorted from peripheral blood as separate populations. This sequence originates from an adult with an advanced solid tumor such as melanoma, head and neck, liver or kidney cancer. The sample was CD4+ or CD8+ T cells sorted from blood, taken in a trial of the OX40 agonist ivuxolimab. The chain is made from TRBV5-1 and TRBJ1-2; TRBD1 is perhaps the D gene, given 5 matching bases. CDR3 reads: CASFGGGYGYTF. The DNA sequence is TGCGCCAGCTTTGGTGGGGGATATGGCTACACCTTC.